Each of the 28 T cell receptor beta chains below was sequenced from the same sample in a study of T cell responses to AZD1222 COVID-19 vaccine. Measured with immunoSEQ multiplex PCR; TCRdb has only the in-frame clones, and not every one. The sample shows roughly 93,000 clones, 86% of them seen only once. The sample was peripheral blood, taken on day 0 of AZD1222 vaccination. These receptors originate from an adult in good health.

As DNA, the CDR3 is TGTGCCAGCAGCGTCGGACTAGCGGGAGGGGTGGAGACCCAGTACTTC. Its translation is CASSVGLAGGVETQYF. J is TRBJ2-5 and V is TRBV9, with 15 bases lining up with TRBD2. The germline CDR1 and CDR2 sequences are SGDLS and YYNGEE. V shed 2 bases, J shed 5 bases, and the junction held 4 bases outside the gene matches. The CDR3 runs 16 residues.

This chain links TRBV18 with TRBJ2-5; D possibly corresponds to TRBD2 (6 bases). V was clipped by 0 bases and J by 4 bases, with 15 bases between them. CDR1 and CDR2 from the germline V gene are KGHSH and LQKENI. This CDR3 contains 16 residues. CDR3 sequence: CASSPPSTSRGETQYF. Here the CDR3 DNA reads TGTGCCAGCTCACCACCCTCGACTAGTAGGGGAGAGACCCAGTACTTC.

The J gene is TRBJ2-2, the V gene TRBV5-1; 7 bases agree with TRBD2. There are 16 residues in the CDR3. Per the germline V gene, CDR1 is SGHRS and CDR2 is YFSETQ. V gave up 4 bases and J gave up 6 bases; unmatched junction bases: 12. The CDR3 loop reads CASSQSAAGRAGELFF. The DNA of the CDR3 is TGCGCCAGCAGCCAAAGCGCGGCGGGGAGGGCCGGGGAGCTGTTTTTT.

V gene TRBV2 combines with J gene TRBJ1-2, with 7 bases identical to TRBD1. Germline trimming cut 7 bases from V and 3 bases from J; bases unmatched to any gene: 8. Germline lookup yields CDR1 SNHLY and CDR2 FYNNEI. The CDR3 is made up of 14 amino acids. Here the CDR3 DNA reads TGTGCCAGCATCAGACAGGGCTCTGACTATGGCTACACCTTC. As protein: CASIRQGSDYGYTF.

The chain uses TRBV5-1 and TRBJ1-2, with 11 positions matching TRBD1. The CDR3 spans 14 residues. Germline lookup yields CDR1 SGHRS and CDR2 YFSETQ. J lost 7 bases, V lost 0 bases, and 2 bases had no gene match. The CDR3 loop is CASSLGGQGAGYTF. The CDR3 bases are TGCGCCAGCAGCTTGGGAGGACAGGGGGCTGGCTACACCTTC. The variable domain in full, with the rest retrieved from reference TRBV5-1 and TRBJ1-2, is KAGVTQTPRYLIKTRGQQVTLSCSPISGHRSVSWYQQTPGQGLQFLFEYFSETQRNKGNFPGRFSGRQFSNSRSEMNVSTLELGDSALYLCASSLGGQGAGYTFGSGTRLTVV.

J is TRBJ2-1 and V is TRBV5-6; 13 nucleotides match TRBD2. V was clipped by 1 base and J by 5 bases; unmatched bases: 9. The CDR3 covers 18 residues. From germline, CDR1 is SGHDT and CDR2 YYEEEE. This CDR3 reads CASSLRTSGRSLHNEQFF. The CDR3 DNA reads TGTGCCAGCAGCTTGAGGACTAGCGGGAGATCCCTCCACAATGAGCAGTTCTTC.

CDR3 residues: CASRYVNGTGGYEQYF. CDR3 nucleotides: TGTGCCAGTCGCTATGTCAATGGGACAGGGGGGTACGAGCAGTACTTC. The chain has TRBV21-1 and TRBJ2-7; the tabulated D call, TRBD1, remains unverified against the DNA. TRBV21-1 is termed a pseudogene. The CDR3 runs to 16 residues.

The J gene is TRBJ2-7, the V gene TRBV19; D perhaps matches TRBD1 (5 bases). Germline CDR1 is LNHDA and CDR2 is SQIVND (reference sequence). The V end lost 4 bases, the J end lost 3 bases, and 10 bases lay between the germline ends. CDR3 length: 13 residues. CDR3 protein: CASSTQGIYEQYF. The CDR3, as DNA: TGTGCCAGTAGTACCCAGGGTATCTACGAGCAGTACTTC.

The chain couples TRBV11-2 to TRBJ1-2, with TRBD1 as a possible D gene (5 bases). The germline V and J ends were trimmed by 6 bases and 8 bases, with 19 bases remaining between them. There are 14 residues in the CDR3. Per the germline V gene, CDR1 is SGHAT and CDR2 is FQNNGV. CDR3 in amino acids: CASSQVQGPDGYTF. The DNA of the CDR3 is TGTGCCAGCAGTCAAGTTCAGGGCCCCGACGGCTACACCTTC.

The chain joins TRBV11-3 to TRBJ2-4; 10 positions match TRBD1. V gave up 4 bases and J gave up 6 bases; unmatched junction bases: 15. The CDR3 is made up of 18 amino acids. Germline V gives CDR1 SGHNT, CDR2 YENEEA. The CDR3 sequence: CASSWTGGRDVVRNIQYF. The DNA for the CDR3 is TGTGCCAGCAGCTGGACAGGGGGGCGGGACGTCGTTAGAAACATTCAGTACTTC.

The V call is TRBV9, the J call TRBJ1-2; a weak D match, TRBD1 (5 bases). The ends were cut back, 4 bases at V and 8 bases at J, with 30 bases in the middle. The CDR3 extends over 18 amino acids. Germline CDR1 reads SGDLS; CDR2 reads YYNGEE. The CDR3 sequence: CASSPHVASGGGRRGYTF. The CDR3 DNA reads as TGTGCCAGCAGCCCCCATGTCGCGTCGGGTGGGGGGAGACGGGGCTACACCTTC.

The chain employs TRBV3-1 (or the pseudogene TRBV3-2) and TRBJ2-3, with 7 bases identical to TRBD1. Germline V gene lookup returns CDR1 LGHDT and CDR2 YNNKEL (reference sequence). CDR3 length: 14 residues. V lost 3 bases, J lost 4 bases, and 4 bases stayed unmatched. The CDR3 DNA reads TGTGCCAGCAGCCACGACAGGGCGGCAGATACGCAGTATTTT. Translation gives CASSHDRAADTQYF.

The CDR3 coding sequence is TGTGCCAGCGGAGAACAGGGCCCCGTCTACGAGCAGTACTTC. Translating gives CASGEQGPVYEQYF. The rearrangement joins TRBV11-1 to TRBJ2-7; D possibly corresponds to TRBD1 (6 bases). Germline V gene data show CDR1 as SGHAT and CDR2 as FQDESV (reference sequence). The V gene lost 8 bases and the J gene lost 3 bases, with 17 bases spanning the gap. The CDR3 has 14 amino acids. The whole variable domain, filled in from reference TRBV11-1 and TRBJ2-7, reads EAEVAQSPRYKITEKSQAVAFWCDPISGHATLYWYRQILGQGPELLVQFQDESVVDDSQLPKDRFSAERLKGVDSTLKIQPAELGDSAMYLCASGEQGPVYEQYFGPGTRLTVT.

The rearrangement links TRBV10-2 to TRBJ1-2; D is uncertain. The CDR3 sequence is 16 residues long. Germline V gene data show CDR1 as WSHSY and CDR2 as SAAADI. Trimming took off 0 bases at V and 4 bases at J, with 15 bases between the two ends. DNA of the CDR3: TGCGCCAGCAGTGAGTCGTCCCGGTGGCCGTCCTATGGCTACACCTTC. Amino acids: CASSESSRWPSYGYTF.

V is TRBV3-1 (or the pseudogene TRBV3-2) and J is TRBJ1-4; D is uncertain. Trimming took 3 bases from V and 11 from J, leaving 19 bases between them. This CDR3 contains 15 residues. Germline V gene lookup returns CDR1 LGHDT and CDR2 YNNKEL (reference sequence). CDR3 DNA: TGTGCCAGCAGCCAGACGGACCGGCTAATGAAGAAACTGTTTTTT. As protein: CASSQTDRLMKKLFF.

The chain is built from TRBV2 and TRBJ2-1; 11 bases fit TRBD2. After removal of 10 bases from V and 8 bases from J, the junction contained 10 bases not matched to a gene. The CDR3 runs to 14 residues. Germline CDR1 and CDR2: SNHLY and FYNNEI. CDR3 bases: TGTGCCACCCGAGTCGTAGCGGGAGGGCATGAGCAGTTCTTC. This translates into CATRVVAGGHEQFF.

The rearrangement links TRBV27 to TRBJ2-4; D not resolved. CDR3 length: 14 residues. From germline, CDR1 is MNHEY and CDR2 SMNVEV (reference sequence). Between the trimmed V and J ends, which lost 2 bases and 1 base, there was a span of 6 bases. The CDR3 sequence: CASSLGGAKNIQYF. In nucleotides, the CDR3 is TGTGCCAGCAGTTTAGGTGGGGCCAAAAACATTCAGTACTTC.

The rearrangement uses TRBV7-8 and TRBJ1-3; a weak D match, TRBD1 (5 bases). The CDR3 has 15 residues. The V gene lost 3 bases and the J gene lost 0 bases, with 9 bases spanning the gap. Germline V gene lookup returns CDR1 SGHVS and CDR2 FQNEAQ. CDR3 region: CASSLGRSSGNTIYF. The CDR3 DNA reads as TGTGCCAGCAGCTTGGGGCGTAGCTCTGGAAACACCATATATTTT.

The rearrangement links TRBV4-1 to TRBJ2-3; D is possibly TRBD1 (5 bases). Germline CDR1 reads MGHRA; CDR2 reads YSYEKL. V was cut by 0 bases and J by 4 bases, with 8 bases left in between. The CDR3 loop spans 14 amino acids. The CDR3 spells CASSQDVGPDTQYF. As DNA, the CDR3 is TGCGCCAGCAGCCAAGATGTGGGGCCAGATACGCAGTATTTT.

This clone was seen once. The V gene is TRBV11-3, the J gene TRBJ1-3; maybe TRBD1 (5 bases). Trimming stripped 3 bases from V and 8 bases from J, with 20 bases between. The length of the CDR3 is 16 residues. CDR1 is SGHNT and CDR2 is YENEEA in the germline V gene. The chain's CDR3 is CASSLGQGLRWDTIYF. The CDR3 DNA sequence: TGTGCCAGCAGCTTGGGGCAGGGCCTTCGGTGGGACACCATATATTTT.

The chain couples TRBV10-3 to TRBJ2-1; no reliable D call. CDR1 ENHRY and CDR2 SYGVKD come from the germline V gene. With 7 bases removed from V and 9 bases from J, the gap between germline ends came to 16 bases. The CDR3 has 13 amino acids. This CDR3 reads CAIMGNGRSEQFF. CDR3 coding DNA: TGTGCCATCATGGGGAATGGTAGGAGTGAGCAGTTCTTC.

The J gene is TRBJ1-6, the V gene TRBV10-2; maybe TRBD1 (6 bases). Germline V CDR1 and CDR2: WSHSY, SAAADI. With 5 bases removed from V and 4 bases from J, the gap between germline ends came to 9 bases. This CDR3 is built from 14 residues. The CDR3 region has the DNA TGCGCCAGCAGTACAGGGAGTTATAATTCACCCCTCCACTTT. This sequence encodes CASSTGSYNSPLHF.

This chain connects TRBV5-4 to TRBJ1-2; weak D call: TRBD1 (5 bases). The germline gives CDR1 SGHNT, CDR2 YYREEE (reference sequence). This CDR3 is 16 amino acids long. V lost 2 bases and J lost 6, with 20 bases in between. DNA of the CDR3: TGTGCCAGCAGCTTTGGGGCTAGGAGGCGAGCTAATGGCTACACCTTC. Its translation: CASSFGARRRANGYTF.

This rearrangement joins TRBV5-1 to TRBJ1-2; 9 bases are a match to TRBD1. The V gene end was trimmed by 4 bases and the J gene end by 4 bases; junction bases not matched to a gene: 8. CDR1 is SGHRS and CDR2 is YFSETQ in the germline V gene. The length of the CDR3 is 15 residues. The chain's CDR3 is CASSIDRGISYGYTF. The CDR3 DNA reads as TGCGCCAGCAGCATCGACAGGGGGATTAGCTATGGCTACACCTTC.

The V and J genes are TRBV7-9 and TRBJ2-7, with unresolved D. The germline gives CDR1 SEHNR, CDR2 FQNEAQ (reference sequence). The length of the CDR3 is 14 residues. Between the trimmed V and J ends, which lost 3 bases and 3 bases, there was a span of 12 bases. CDR3 bases: TGTGCCAGCAGCTTGCTATTAGGGAACTACGAGCAGTACTTC. Residues: CASSLLLGNYEQYF.

This chain links TRBV5-1 with TRBJ1-1; 7 nucleotides match TRBD1. There are 11 residues in the CDR3. Germline CDR1 SGHRS, CDR2 YFSETQ. The J segment lost 11 bases and the V segment lost 7 bases, leaving 8 bases of the junction unmatched. The CDR3 DNA reads TGCGCCAGCTTCGGCGGGACAGAGGCTTTCTTT. It codes for CASFGGTEAFF.

The chain couples TRBV6-2 or TRBV6-3 to TRBJ2-7, with TRBD1 identical over 7 bases. Germline trimming cut 5 bases from V and 2 bases from J; bases unmatched to any gene: 6. CDR1 is MNHEY, CDR2 SVGEGT, per germline. The CDR3 extends over 14 amino acids. CDR3 sequence reads: CASSSRGYPYEQYF. The CDR3 DNA follows: TGTGCCAGCAGTAGCAGGGGGTACCCCTACGAGCAGTACTTC.

CDR3 amino acids: CATRLQASDGYTF. CDR3 nucleotide sequence: TGTGCCACCAGATTACAGGCATCGGATGGCTACACCTTC. The chain employs TRBV27 and TRBJ1-2; a possible D gene is TRBD1 (5 bases). From germline, CDR1 is MNHEY and CDR2 SMNVEV (reference sequence). The length of the CDR3 is 13 residues. Trimming left V 10 bases short and J 6 bases short, with 18 bases between.